This T cell receptor (beta chain) came from a study of blood T cell repertoires in COVID-19 (TCRdb year 2020). Looking at the study overall: Collaborator samples came from the United States, Italy and Spain and covered acute and convalescent phases of COVID-19. The prospective study material was composed of cDNA or gDNA derived from T cells, B-cell-depleted T cells, or PBMCs. Subjects who had been exposed to COVID-19, were actively infected with it, or had recovered from it provided the deeply sampled blood TCRbeta repertoires that made up the dataset. The repertoires were made available in a free public database intended to serve as a resource for research on the immune response to SARS-CoV-2. The samples were drawn from two sources: the first 160 participants of the ongoing ImmuneRACE study, and 1,254 subjects contributed by 6 global collaborators. The sample metadata nearly always contained a de-identified subject ID, COVID-19 status, age in years and sex. HLA class I and class II types, where available, came from metadata supplied by the sample provider rather than from assay-based typing.

Overall results and qualifications from the work: The quantity of clinical and demographic metadata differed by source and by participant and was supplied without curation.

On this clone: Which antigen it targets is not known. Base-call qualities are not available, and no considerably larger clone is one nucleotide away.

Trimming accounts for 5 bases at V and 6 bases at J, while the number of junction bases matched to no gene is 6. The CDR3 runs 14 amino acids, cysteine and phenylalanine included. CDR3 DNA is the only sequence kept; it has 42 bases, read in frame from the first base. The germline V gene (reference sequence) yields LNHDA for CDR1 and SQIVND for CDR2. TCRbeta CDR3 regions were amplified from genomic DNA using the immunoSEQ Assay, a bias-controlled multiplex PCR. From the authors' description of their analysis: Within the assay, amplification of reference gene primers was used to estimate how many nucleated cells each sample contained. To quantify the absolute abundance of each unique TCRbeta CDR3 rearrangement, sequence reads were collapsed and filtered. Productive Simpson clonality was computed per sample as the square root of Simpson's diversity index over productive rearrangements. In its TCRdb copy, this immuneACCESS table keeps in-frame sequences only and misses some clones. Where compared with another copy, unresolved V genes explain less than half of these, and the others have no known cause. V and J calls plus clone size are reproduced from that table; the DNA served to infer D and trimming. The sample table shows over 150,000 clones, and approximately 90% are seen once. The top ten hold more than 2% of the sample.

A second Seattle source provided samples from volunteer blood donors who had recovered from COVID-19. Each collaborating institution followed its own protocols to collect whole blood in K2EDTA tubes. For TCRbeta analysis, collaborators shipped samples in one of three forms: frozen whole blood, isolated PBMCs, or DNA extracted from either of those sample types. This TCR was sampled from a man aged 45-60 years who had recovered from COVID-19. The rearranged chain carries TRBV19 and TRBJ1-5; the junction holds 8 bases that match TRBD1. Material: peripheral blood. CDR3 reads: CASSPGQGSQPQHF. The bases read TGTGCCAGTAGTCCCGGACAGGGAAGTCAGCCCCAGCATTTT.